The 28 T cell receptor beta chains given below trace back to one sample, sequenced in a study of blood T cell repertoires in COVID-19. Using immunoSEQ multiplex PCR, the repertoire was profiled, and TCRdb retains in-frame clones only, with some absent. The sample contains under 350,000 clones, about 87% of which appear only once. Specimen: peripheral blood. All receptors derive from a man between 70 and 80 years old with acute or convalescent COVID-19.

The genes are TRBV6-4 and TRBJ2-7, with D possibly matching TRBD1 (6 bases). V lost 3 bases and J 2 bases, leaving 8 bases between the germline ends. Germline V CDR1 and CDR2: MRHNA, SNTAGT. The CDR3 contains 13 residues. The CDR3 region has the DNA TGTGCCAGCAGTGATTGGGGGCCCTACGAGCAGTACTTC. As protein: CASSDWGPYEQYF.

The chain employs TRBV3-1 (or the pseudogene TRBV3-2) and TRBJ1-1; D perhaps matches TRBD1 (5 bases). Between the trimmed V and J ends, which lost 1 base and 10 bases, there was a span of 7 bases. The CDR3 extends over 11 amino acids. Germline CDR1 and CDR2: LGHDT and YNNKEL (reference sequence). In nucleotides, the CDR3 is TGTGCCAGCAGCCAAGGGGGGGTAGCTTTCTTT. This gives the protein CASSQGGVAFF.

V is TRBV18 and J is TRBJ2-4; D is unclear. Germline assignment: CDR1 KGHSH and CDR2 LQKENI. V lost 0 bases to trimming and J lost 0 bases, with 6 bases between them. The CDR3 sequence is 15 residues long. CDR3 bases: TGTGCCAGCTCACCACCGGGCCTAGCCAAAAACATTCAGTACTTC. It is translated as CASSPPGLAKNIQYF.

The CDR3 coding sequence is TGTGCCAGCAGTGAAGGAATGGGACAGGGATACGAGCAGTACTTC. It encodes CASSEGMGQGYEQYF. The chain uses TRBV6-1 and TRBJ2-7; 9 nucleotides agree with TRBD1. CDR1 MNHNS and CDR2 SASEGT come from the germline V gene. The length of the CDR3 is 15 residues. The V and J ends lost 1 base and 4 bases, in that order; junction bases with no gene match: 5.

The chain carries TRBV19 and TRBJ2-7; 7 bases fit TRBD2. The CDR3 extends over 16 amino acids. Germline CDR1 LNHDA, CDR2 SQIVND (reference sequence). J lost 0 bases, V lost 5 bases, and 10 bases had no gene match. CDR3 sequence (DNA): TGTGCCAGTAGTCCGGGGTTGGCGGGGGACTCCTACGAGCAGTACTTC. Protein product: CASSPGLAGDSYEQYF.

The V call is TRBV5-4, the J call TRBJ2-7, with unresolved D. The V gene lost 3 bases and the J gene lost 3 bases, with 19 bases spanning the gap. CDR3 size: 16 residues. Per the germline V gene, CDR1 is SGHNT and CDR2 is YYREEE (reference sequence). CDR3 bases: TGTGCCAGCAGCTCAGGTCACCCAAAAGTCGGCTACGAGCAGTACTTC. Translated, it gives CASSSGHPKVGYEQYF.

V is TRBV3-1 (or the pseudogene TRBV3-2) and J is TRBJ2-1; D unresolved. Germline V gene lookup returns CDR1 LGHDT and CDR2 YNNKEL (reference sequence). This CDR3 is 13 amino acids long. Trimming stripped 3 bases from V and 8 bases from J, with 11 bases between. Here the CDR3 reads CASSHGPRYEQFF. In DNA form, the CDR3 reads TGTGCCAGCAGCCACGGTCCGAGATATGAGCAGTTCTTC.

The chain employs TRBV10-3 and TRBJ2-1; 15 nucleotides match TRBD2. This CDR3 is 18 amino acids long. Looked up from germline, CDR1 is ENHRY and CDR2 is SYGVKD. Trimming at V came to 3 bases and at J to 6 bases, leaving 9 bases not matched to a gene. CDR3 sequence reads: CAISDGLAGGPSTNEQFF. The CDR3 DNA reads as TGTGCCATCAGTGATGGACTAGCGGGAGGGCCGTCGACCAATGAGCAGTTCTTC.

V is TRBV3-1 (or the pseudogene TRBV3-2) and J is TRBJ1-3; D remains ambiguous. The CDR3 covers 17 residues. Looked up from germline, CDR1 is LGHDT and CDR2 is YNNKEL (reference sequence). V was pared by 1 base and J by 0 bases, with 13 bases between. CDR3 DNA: TGTGCCAGCAGCCAAGGAAAGCCGGGTTACTCTGGAAACACCATATATTTT. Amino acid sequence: CASSQGKPGYSGNTIYF.

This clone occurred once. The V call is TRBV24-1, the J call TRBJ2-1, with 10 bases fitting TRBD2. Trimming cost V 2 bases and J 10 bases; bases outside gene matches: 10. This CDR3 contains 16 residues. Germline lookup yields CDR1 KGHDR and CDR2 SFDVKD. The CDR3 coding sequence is TGTGCCACCAGTGATTCCCTACTAGCGGGGTCGAGAGAGCAGTTCTTC. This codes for CATSDSLLAGSREQFF.

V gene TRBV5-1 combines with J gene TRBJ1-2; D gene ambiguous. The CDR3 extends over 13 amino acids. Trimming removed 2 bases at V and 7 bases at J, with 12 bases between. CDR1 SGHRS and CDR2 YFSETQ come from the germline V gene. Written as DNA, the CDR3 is TGCGCCAGCAGCTTTGCCGGGTTAAGTGGCTACACCTTC. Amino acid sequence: CASSFAGLSGYTF.

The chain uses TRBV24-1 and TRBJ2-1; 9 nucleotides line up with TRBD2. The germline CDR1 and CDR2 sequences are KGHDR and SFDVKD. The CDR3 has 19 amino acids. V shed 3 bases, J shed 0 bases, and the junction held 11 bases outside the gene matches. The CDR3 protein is CATSDTRTSASSSYNEQFF. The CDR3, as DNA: TGTGCCACCAGTGATACCCGGACTAGCGCGAGCAGCTCCTACAATGAGCAGTTCTTC.

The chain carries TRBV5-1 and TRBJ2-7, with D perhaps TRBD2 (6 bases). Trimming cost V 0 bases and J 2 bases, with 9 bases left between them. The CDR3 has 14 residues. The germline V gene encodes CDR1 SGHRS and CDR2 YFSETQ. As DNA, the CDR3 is TGCGCCAGCAGCTTGGGGCCGGGGGCCTACGAGCAGTACTTC. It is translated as CASSLGPGAYEQYF.

CDR3 sequence: CASSLERDYPTDTQYF. CDR3 DNA sequence: TGTGCCAGCAGCCTGGAACGGGACTACCCAACAGATACGCAGTATTTT. The chain combines TRBV3-1 (or the pseudogene TRBV3-2) with TRBJ2-3, with 7 nucleotides matching TRBD2. V lost 4 bases to trimming and J lost 3 bases; unmatched junction nucleotides: 10. This CDR3 has 16 amino acids. CDR1 is LGHDT, CDR2 YNNKEL, per germline (reference sequence).

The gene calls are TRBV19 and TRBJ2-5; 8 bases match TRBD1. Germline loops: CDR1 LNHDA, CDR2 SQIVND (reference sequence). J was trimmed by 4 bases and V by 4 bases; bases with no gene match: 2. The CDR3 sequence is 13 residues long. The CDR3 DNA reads TGTGCCAGTAGTAAGACAGGGGCAGAGACCCAGTACTTC. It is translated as CASSKTGAETQYF.

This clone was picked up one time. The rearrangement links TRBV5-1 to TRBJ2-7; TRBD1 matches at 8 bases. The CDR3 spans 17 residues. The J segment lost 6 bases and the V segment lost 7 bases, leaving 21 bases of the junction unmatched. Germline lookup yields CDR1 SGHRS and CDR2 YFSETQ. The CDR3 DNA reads TGCGCCAGCTCTCTCGCGGTGGCAGGGGGCATTGTGAGCGAGCAGTACTTC. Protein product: CASSLAVAGGIVSEQYF. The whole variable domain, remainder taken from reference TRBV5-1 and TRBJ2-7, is KAGVTQTPRYLIKTRGQQVTLSCSPISGHRSVSWYQQTPGQGLQFLFEYFSETQRNKGNFPGRFSGRQFSNSRSEMNVSTLELGDSALYLCASSLAVAGGIVSEQYFGPGTRLTVT.

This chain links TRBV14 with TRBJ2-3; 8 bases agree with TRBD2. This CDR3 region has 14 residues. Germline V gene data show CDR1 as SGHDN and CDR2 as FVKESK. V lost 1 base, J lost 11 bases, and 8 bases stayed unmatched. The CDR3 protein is CASSQAGGAGRQYF. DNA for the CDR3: TGTGCCAGCAGCCAAGCCGGGGGGGCGGGGAGGCAGTATTTT. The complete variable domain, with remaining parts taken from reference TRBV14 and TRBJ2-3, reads EAGVTQFPSHSVIEKGQTVTLRCDPISGHDNLYWYRRVMGKEIKFLLHFVKESKQDESGMPNNRFLAERTGGTYSTLKVQPAELEDSGVYFCASSQAGGAGRQYFGPGTRLTVL.

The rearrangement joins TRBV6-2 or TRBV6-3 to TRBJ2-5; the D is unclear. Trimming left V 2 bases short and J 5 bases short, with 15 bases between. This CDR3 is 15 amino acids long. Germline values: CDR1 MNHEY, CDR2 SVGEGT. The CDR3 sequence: CASSYPSLRVETQYF. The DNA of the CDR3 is TGTGCCAGCAGTTACCCGTCTCTCCGGGTGGAGACCCAGTACTTC.

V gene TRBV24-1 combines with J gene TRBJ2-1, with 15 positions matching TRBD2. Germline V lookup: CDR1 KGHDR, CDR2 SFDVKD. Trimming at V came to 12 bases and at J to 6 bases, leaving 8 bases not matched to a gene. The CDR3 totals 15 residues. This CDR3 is CAPGTSGRPRNEQFF. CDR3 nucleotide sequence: TGTGCCCCCGGGACTAGCGGGAGGCCCCGCAATGAGCAGTTCTTC.

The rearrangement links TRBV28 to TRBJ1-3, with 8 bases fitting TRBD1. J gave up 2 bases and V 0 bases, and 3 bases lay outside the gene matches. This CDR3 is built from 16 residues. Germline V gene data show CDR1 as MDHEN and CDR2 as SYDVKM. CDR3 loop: CASSLWGQEPGNTIYF. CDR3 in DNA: TGTGCCAGCAGTTTATGGGGACAGGAGCCTGGAAACACCATATATTTT.

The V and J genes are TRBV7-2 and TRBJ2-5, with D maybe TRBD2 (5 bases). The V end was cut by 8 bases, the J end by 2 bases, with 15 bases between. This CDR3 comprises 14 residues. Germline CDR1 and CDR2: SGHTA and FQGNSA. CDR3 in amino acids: CASRKGLPQETQYF. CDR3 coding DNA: TGTGCCAGCCGAAAAGGACTCCCTCAAGAGACCCAGTACTTC.

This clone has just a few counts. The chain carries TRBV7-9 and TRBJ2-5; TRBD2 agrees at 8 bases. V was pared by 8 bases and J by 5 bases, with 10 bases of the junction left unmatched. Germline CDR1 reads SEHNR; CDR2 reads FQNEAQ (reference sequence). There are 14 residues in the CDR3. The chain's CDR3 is CASGRSGISETQYF. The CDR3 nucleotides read TGTGCCAGCGGCCGTAGCGGGATTTCGGAGACCCAGTACTTC.

The DNA for the CDR3 is TGTGCCAGCTCTTCGGGTACTGGGGCCAACGTCCTGACTTTC. Translation gives CASSSGTGANVLTF. This chain joins TRBV28 and TRBJ2-6; D remains unclear. The ends were cut back, 8 bases at V and 2 bases at J, with 10 bases in the middle. CDR1 is MDHEN and CDR2 is SYDVKM in the germline V gene. This CDR3 spans 14 amino acids.

The CDR3 sequence: CASSYIASGYEQYF. CDR3 DNA sequence: TGTGCCAGCAGTTACATCGCTAGCGGCTACGAGCAGTACTTC. The chain has TRBV6-2 or TRBV6-3 and TRBJ2-7; TRBD2 matches at 7 bases. The CDR3 covers 14 residues. V lost 2 bases to trimming and J lost 3 bases; unmatched junction nucleotides: 4. Germline V CDR1 and CDR2: MNHEY, SVGEGT.

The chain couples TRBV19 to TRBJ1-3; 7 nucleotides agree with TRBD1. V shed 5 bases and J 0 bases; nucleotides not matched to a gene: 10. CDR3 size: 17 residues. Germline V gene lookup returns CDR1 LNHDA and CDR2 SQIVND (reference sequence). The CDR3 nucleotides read TGTGCCAGTAGTCGTGACAGGGTGAGCCTCTCTGGAAACACCATATATTTT. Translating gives CASSRDRVSLSGNTIYF.

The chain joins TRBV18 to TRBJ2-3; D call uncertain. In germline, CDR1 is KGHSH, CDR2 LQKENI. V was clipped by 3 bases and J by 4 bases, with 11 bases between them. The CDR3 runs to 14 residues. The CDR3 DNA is TGTGCCAGCTCACCGACCCGGAGCGCAGATACGCAGTATTTT. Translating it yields CASSPTRSADTQYF.

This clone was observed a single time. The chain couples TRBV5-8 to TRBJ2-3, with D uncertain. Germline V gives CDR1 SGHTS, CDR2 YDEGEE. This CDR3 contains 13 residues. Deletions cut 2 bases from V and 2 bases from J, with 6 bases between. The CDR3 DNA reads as TGTGCCAGCAGCTTTCCACTCACAGATACGCAGTATTTT. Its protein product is CASSFPLTDTQYF.

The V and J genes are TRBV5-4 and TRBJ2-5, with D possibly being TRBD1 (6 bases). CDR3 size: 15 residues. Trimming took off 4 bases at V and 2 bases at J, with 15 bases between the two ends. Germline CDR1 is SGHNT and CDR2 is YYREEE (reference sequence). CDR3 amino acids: CASSPPGTHQETQYF. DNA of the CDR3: TGTGCCAGCAGCCCGCCCGGGACACATCAAGAGACCCAGTACTTC.